The 21 T cell receptor beta chains reported below all come from one sample, sequenced in a study of early T cells in non-severe SARS-CoV-2 infection. TCRdb reprocessed the 5' RACE reads via MiXCR and lists one record per CDR3 protein. Of over 55,000 distinct CDR3 sequences in the sample, 9.5% to 15% are singletons; the top ten hold about 1.3%. The sample was whole blood. The source is an adult who was a healthcare worker with PCR-confirmed SARS-CoV-2 infection or an uninfected control (not recorded which).

This clonotype occurred many times. This chain uses TRBV7-6 with TRBJ2-3, with TRBD2 matching over 11 bases. The CDR3 spans 18 residues. The V gene end was trimmed by 1 base and the J gene end by 4 bases; junction bases not matched to a gene: 10. Germline lookup yields CDR1 SGHVS and CDR2 FNYEAQ. CDR3 coding DNA: TGTGCCAGCAGCTTAGAGCCACTAGCGGGGGTATCGGCAGATACGCAGTATTTT. It specifies CASSLEPLAGVSADTQYF.

This clonotype was counted many times. The chain has TRBV7-2 and TRBJ1-4; D unresolved. V lost 2 bases to trimming and J lost 7 bases, with 8 bases between them. The CDR3 covers 13 residues. The germline V gene has CDR1 SGHTA and CDR2 FQGNSA. DNA of the CDR3: TGTGCCAGCAGCTTACGGCAGACTGAAAAACTGTTTTTT. Residues: CASSLRQTEKLFF.

A note on this clonotype: A much larger clonotype is one base distant, so this may be a read error. The V gene is TRBV29-1, the J gene TRBJ2-2; possibly TRBD2 for D (6 bases). CDR3 length equals 13 residues. Trimming left V 4 bases short and J 5 bases short, with 11 bases between. Germline CDR1 and CDR2: SQVTM and ANQGSEA. CDR3 loop: CSVAHGRTGELFF. The CDR3 coding sequence is TGCAGCGTTGCCCATGGGAGGACCGGGGAGCTGTTTTTT.

This clonotype was seen ten or more times. The gene calls are TRBV12-3 or TRBV12-4 and TRBJ1-3, with D uncertain. With 5 bases removed from V and 4 bases from J, the gap between germline ends came to 6 bases. This CDR3 spans 12 amino acids. This CDR3 reads CASSSGGNTIYF. The CDR3 coding sequence is TGTGCCAGCAGTAGCGGGGGAAACACCATATATTTT.

This clonotype appeared many times. The chain employs TRBV13 and TRBJ2-2, with 8 bases lining up with TRBD1. CDR3 length equals 18 residues. Looked up from germline, CDR1 is PRHDT and CDR2 is FYEKMQ (reference sequence). Trimming took 4 bases from V and 4 from J; bases not matched to a gene: 14. The CDR3 spells CASSYMDSRGRSTGELFF. The CDR3 DNA follows: TGTGCCAGCAGCTACATGGACTCCAGGGGGCGCAGCACCGGGGAGCTGTTTTTT.

The chain couples TRBV10-3 to TRBJ2-5; maybe TRBD2 (5 bases). V lost 10 bases and J 0 bases, leaving 18 bases between the germline ends. Germline V gene data show CDR1 as ENHRY and CDR2 as SYGVKD. The CDR3 has 15 residues. The DNA for the CDR3 is TGTGCCACCTCCGAGGACTCATGGTACCAAGAGACCCAGTACTTC. Its translation: CATSEDSWYQETQYF.

This clonotype came up many times. The V call is TRBV7-8, the J call TRBJ2-1, with D unclear. Germline loops: CDR1 SGHVS, CDR2 FQNEAQ. Deletions cut 0 bases from V and 6 bases from J, with 9 bases between. CDR3 length: 14 amino acids. CDR3 DNA sequence: TGTGCCAGCAGCTTAGCACGGGTACGCAATGAGCAGTTCTTC. It codes for CASSLARVRNEQFF.

At least ten counts were recorded for this clonotype. J is TRBJ2-1 and V is TRBV27, with 9 positions matching TRBD1. This CDR3 comprises 18 residues. Per germline, CDR1 MNHEY and CDR2 SMNVEV (reference sequence). V was clipped by 0 bases and J by 7 bases; unmatched bases: 13. The CDR3 loop is CASSLSDRRTGELNEQFF. The CDR3 bases are TGTGCCAGCAGTTTATCCGACCGCAGGACAGGGGAATTGAATGAGCAGTTCTTC.

This clonotype was counted many times. V gene TRBV11-2 combines with J gene TRBJ2-3; 9 bases line up with TRBD2. Germline-derived CDR1 and CDR2 are SGHAT and FQNNGV. After removal of 5 bases from V and 3 bases from J, the junction contained 3 bases not matched to a gene. The length of the CDR3 is 14 residues. CDR3: CASSKREETDTQYF. DNA of the CDR3: TGTGCCAGCAGCAAGCGGGAGGAAACAGATACGCAGTATTTT.

A remark on this clonotype: A much more abundant neighbour one base away suggests this may be a read error. The J gene is TRBJ2-3, the V gene TRBV6-2 or TRBV6-3; a weak D match, TRBD1 (6 bases). Germline V gene lookup returns CDR1 MNHEY and CDR2 SVGEGT. The CDR3 extends over 16 amino acids. This CDR3 is CVSKIPGTLDTDTQYF. DNA for the CDR3: TGTGTCAGCAAGATCCCCGGGACACTCGACACAGATACGCAGTATTTT.

The chain combines TRBV29-1 with TRBJ1-2; possible D gene TRBD1, 6 bases. The CDR3 runs to 15 residues. Trimming shortened V by 8 bases and J by 5 bases, and 24 bases separated the two germline ends. Germline assignment: CDR1 SQVTM and CDR2 ANQGSEA. The CDR3 nucleotides are TGCAGCATCGTGGCCAGGAGGGGCCAGGGGTATGGCTACACCTTC. Translation gives CSIVARRGQGYGYTF. Looking up the rest from reference TRBV29-1 and TRBJ1-2 gives the full variable domain: SAVISQKPSRDICQRGTSLTIQCQVDSQVTMMFWYRQQPGQSLTLIATANQGSEATYESGFVIDKFPISRPNLTFSTLTVSNMSPEDSSIYLCSIVARRGQGYGYTFGSGTRLTVV.

This clonotype was recorded at least ten times. This sequence joins TRBV2 and TRBJ1-1; no clear D gene. CDR1 and CDR2 (germline): SNHLY, FYNNEI. The germline V and J ends were trimmed by 4 bases and 5 bases, with 11 bases remaining between them. The CDR3 is made up of 13 amino acids. CDR3 DNA sequence: TGTGCCAGCAGTGGACGAGGGATAACTGAAGCTTTCTTT. This gives the protein CASSGRGITEAFF.

This rearrangement joins TRBV7-8 to TRBJ2-7; 13 nucleotides agree with TRBD2. V shed 5 bases and J 4 bases; nucleotides not matched to a gene: 8. The germline V gene has CDR1 SGHVS and CDR2 FQNEAQ. The CDR3 loop spans 16 amino acids. The CDR3 coding sequence is TGTGCCAGCAGCGCTGGACTAGCGGGGGATACTTACGAGCAGTACTTC. Protein product: CASSAGLAGDTYEQYF. Combining the CDR3 with reference TRBV7-8 and TRBJ2-7 gives the whole variable domain GAGVSQSPRYKVAKRGQDVALRCDPISGHVSLFWYQQALGQGPEFLTYFQNEAQLDKSGLPSDRFFAERPEGSVSTLKIQRTQQEDSAVYLCASSAGLAGDTYEQYFGPGTRLTVT.

This clonotype has ten or more counts. The V call is TRBV5-4, the J call TRBJ2-3; 9 bases line up with TRBD1. The CDR3 extends over 15 amino acids. With V trimmed by 2 bases and J by 6 bases, 7 bases remained unmatched. Germline loops: CDR1 SGHNT, CDR2 YYREEE (reference sequence). The CDR3: CASSLQGARRDTQYF. For the CDR3, the DNA is TGTGCCAGCAGCTTACAGGGGGCGCGTCGGGATACGCAGTATTTT.

Many counts were recorded for this clonotype. The rearrangement joins TRBV6-2 or TRBV6-3 to TRBJ1-4; D gene ambiguous. The CDR3 length is 13 residues. Per the germline V gene, CDR1 is MNHEY and CDR2 is SVGEGT. The germline V and J ends were trimmed by 8 bases and 7 bases, with 14 bases remaining between them. The CDR3 protein is CASGRRAGEKLFF. The DNA of the CDR3 is TGTGCCAGCGGCCGAAGGGCGGGTGAAAAACTGTTTTTT.

This clonotype has ten or more counts. This chain joins TRBV5-1 and TRBJ2-7, with unresolved D. CDR3 size: 12 residues. CDR1 is SGHRS and CDR2 is YFSETQ in the germline V gene. The V and J ends lost 0 bases and 3 bases respectively, with 4 bases between them. The CDR3 DNA reads as TGCGCCAGCAGCTTGGGGGACTACGAGCAGTACTTC. Translated, it gives CASSLGDYEQYF. Full variable domain (remainder filled in from reference TRBV5-1 and TRBJ2-7): KAGVTQTPRYLIKTRGQQVTLSCSPISGHRSVSWYQQTPGQGLQFLFEYFSETQRNKGNFPGRFSGRQFSNSRSEMNVSTLELGDSALYLCASSLGDYEQYFGPGTRLTVT.

This clonotype was recorded many times. One end of the junction varies from germline; a read error may be responsible. The genes are TRBV25-1 and TRBJ2-3; the D gene is possibly TRBD2 (5 bases). CDR3 size: 13 residues. Germline CDR1 MGHDK, CDR2 SYGVNS. The CDR3 sequence: CASSEGLQDSQYF. CDR3 nucleotide sequence: TGTGCCAGCAGTGAAGGACTTCAAGATTCGCAGTATTTT.

Ten or more counts support this clonotype. The germline gene is not matched at one end of the junction; a read error may be the cause. The chain is built from TRBV11-2 and TRBJ2-7, with D perhaps TRBD2 (6 bases). This CDR3 is built from 15 residues. Germline-derived CDR1 and CDR2 are SGHAT and FQNNGV. The CDR3 DNA is TGTGCCAGCAGCTCCCTCCGGGACTCCTCCCACGAGCAGTACTTC. This codes for CASSSLRDSSHEQYF. The variable domain in full, completed from reference TRBV11-2 and TRBJ2-7, reads EAGVAQSPRYKIIEKRQSVAFWCNPISGHATLYWYQQILGQGPKLLIQFQNNGVVDDSQLPKDRFSAERLKGVDSTLKIQPAKLEDSAVYLCASSSLRDSSHEQYFGPGTRLTVT.

This clonotype occurred many times. This sequence joins TRBV4-3 and TRBJ1-6; no clear D gene. This CDR3 is 17 amino acids long. In germline, CDR1 is LGHNA, CDR2 YSLEER. V was cut by 0 bases and J by 8 bases, with 17 bases left in between. The CDR3 reads CASSQEGSFIKDSPLHF. The CDR3 nucleotides are TGCGCCAGCAGCCAAGAAGGCAGTTTCATCAAGGATTCACCCCTCCACTTT.

CDR3 in DNA: TGTGCCAGCAGCTTACAACGGAGTAGTGAAAAACTGTTTTTT. Encoded protein: CASSLQRSSEKLFF. The chain employs TRBV7-2 and TRBJ1-4; D unresolved. CDR1 SGHTA and CDR2 FQGNSA come from the germline V gene. CDR3 length: 14 amino acids. Trimming pared 2 bases from V and 7 bases from J, leaving 11 bases between.

This clonotype has a single count. The chain couples TRBV6-5 to TRBJ1-1; 8 bases agree with TRBD1. Germline CDR1 reads MNHEY; CDR2 reads SVGAGI. This CDR3 region has 13 residues. After removal of 6 bases from V and 6 bases from J, the junction contained 6 bases not matched to a gene. CDR3 sequence: CASRTGQVPEAFF. In nucleotides, the CDR3 is TGTGCCAGCAGAACGGGACAGGTTCCTGAAGCTTTCTTT.